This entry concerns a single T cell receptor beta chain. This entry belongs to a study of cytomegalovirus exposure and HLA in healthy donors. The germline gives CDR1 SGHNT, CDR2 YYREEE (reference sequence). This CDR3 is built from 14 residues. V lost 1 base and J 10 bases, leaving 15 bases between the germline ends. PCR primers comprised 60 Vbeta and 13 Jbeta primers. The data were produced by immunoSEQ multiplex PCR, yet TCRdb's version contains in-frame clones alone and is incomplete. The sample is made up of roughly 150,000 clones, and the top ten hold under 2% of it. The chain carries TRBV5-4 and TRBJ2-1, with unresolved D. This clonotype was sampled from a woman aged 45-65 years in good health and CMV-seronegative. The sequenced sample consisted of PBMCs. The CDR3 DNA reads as TGTGCCAGCAGCTTGAAACAGCTCAATGAAGAGCAGTTCTTC. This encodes CASSLKQLNEEQFF. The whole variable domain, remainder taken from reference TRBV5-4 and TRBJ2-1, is ETGVTQSPTHLIKTRGQQVTLRCSSQSGHNTVSWYQQALGQGPQFIFQYYREEENGRGNFPPRFSGLQFPNYSSELNVNALELDDSALYLCASSLKQLNEEQFFGPGTRLTVL.